This T cell receptor (beta chain) was sequenced in a study of Graves' ophthalmopathy and Graves' hyperthyroidism. The V gene lost 2 bases and the J gene lost 2 bases, with 13 bases spanning the gap. The V gene's germline CDR1 is MNHNY and CDR2 SVGAGI (reference sequence). The CDR3 length is 15 residues. This clonotype was observed many times. Its antigen is unknown. If no ophthalmopathy appeared within 18 months of follow-up, hyperthyroidism was termed stable. The sequenced template was RNA, covering the TCR beta CDR3 region. The first-round RT-PCR employed HTBI primers together with the Qiagen OneStep RT-PCR kit. A multiplex PCR was then performed as the second round. In TCRdb, the multiplex PCR reads were re-called with MiXCR into one record per CDR3 protein. The table includes 20,000 to 30,000 distinct CDR3 sequences, about 44% detected once. General observations from the study: Blood samples also showed most expanded thyroid clonotypes exceeding 0.001 frequency. A roughly 84% specificity and 85% to 90% sensitivity were achieved by a 13-signature model that separated ophthalmopathy from stable hyperthyroidism.

Sequencing used peripheral blood. This TCR was sampled from an adult woman with stable Graves' hyperthyroidism. This chain joins TRBV6-6 and TRBJ2-7; possible D gene TRBD1, 6 bases. The CDR3 loop is CASSYPQGGPYEQYF. The CDR3 DNA reads as TGTGCCAGCAGTTACCCGCAAGGGGGACCCTACGAGCAGTACTTC.